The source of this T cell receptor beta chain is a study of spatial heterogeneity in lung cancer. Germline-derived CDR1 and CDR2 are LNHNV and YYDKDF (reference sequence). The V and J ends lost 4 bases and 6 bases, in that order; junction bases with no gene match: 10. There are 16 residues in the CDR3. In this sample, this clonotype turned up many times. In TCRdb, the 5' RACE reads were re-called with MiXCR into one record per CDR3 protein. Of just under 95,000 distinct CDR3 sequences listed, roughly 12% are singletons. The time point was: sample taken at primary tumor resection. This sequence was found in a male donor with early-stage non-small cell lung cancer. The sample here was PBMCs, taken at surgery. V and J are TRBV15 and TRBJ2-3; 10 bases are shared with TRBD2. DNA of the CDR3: TGTGCCACCAGCACAGCAGCTAGCGGGGGTGGGGATACGCAGTATTTT. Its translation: CATSTAASGGGDTQYF.